This T cell receptor (beta chain) emerged from a study of Ad26.COV2.S vaccination and SARS-CoV-2 variants. Overall study context: The COV1001 Ad26.COV2.S trial arm included the donor.

Germline values: CDR1 LGHNA, CDR2 YSLEER. CDR3 size: 15 residues. The junction had 5 bases not matched to a gene; V was cut back by 3 bases and J by 3 bases. This table comes from immunoSEQ multiplex PCR, and its TCRdb copy is limited to in-frame clones, with some not included. This table has a few hundred thousand clones, 80% to 95% appearing once. Treatment defined: approximately 18 received Ad26.COV2.S at low or high dose, single or two shots; 5 received placebo; per-sample allocation not given. Sampling took place 63 days after the first vaccine or placebo injection. In Boston, an adult donor aged 18-55 years took part.

The sequences come from peripheral blood, collected in a trial of Ad26.COV2.S vaccine versus placebo. The receptor's source is a person aged 18-60 years who received the Ad26.COV2.S COVID-19 vaccine or a placebo. The chain combines TRBV4-3 with TRBJ1-2; 9 bases match TRBD1. CDR3 sequence: CASSHVGTGHYGYTF. CDR3 nucleotides: TGCGCCAGCAGCCACGTGGGGACAGGGCACTATGGCTACACCTTC.